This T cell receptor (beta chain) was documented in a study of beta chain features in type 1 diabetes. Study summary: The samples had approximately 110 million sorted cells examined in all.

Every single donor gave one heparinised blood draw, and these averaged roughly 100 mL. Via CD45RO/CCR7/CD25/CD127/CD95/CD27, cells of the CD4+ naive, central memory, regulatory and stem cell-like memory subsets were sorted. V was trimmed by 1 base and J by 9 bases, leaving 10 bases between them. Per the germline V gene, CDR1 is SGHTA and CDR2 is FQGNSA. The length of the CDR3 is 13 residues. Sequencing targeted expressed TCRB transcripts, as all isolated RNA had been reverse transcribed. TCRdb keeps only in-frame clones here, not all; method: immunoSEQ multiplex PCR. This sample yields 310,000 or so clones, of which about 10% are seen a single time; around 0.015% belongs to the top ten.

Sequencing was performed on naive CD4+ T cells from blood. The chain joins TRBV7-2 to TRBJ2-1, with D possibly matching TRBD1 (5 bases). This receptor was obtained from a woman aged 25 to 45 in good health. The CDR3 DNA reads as TGTGCCAGCAGCTTAGGACTGCAGGGTGAGCAGTTCTTC. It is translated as CASSLGLQGEQFF. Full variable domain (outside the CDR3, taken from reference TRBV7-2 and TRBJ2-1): GAGVSQSPSNKVTEKGKDVELRCDPISGHTALYWYRQSLGQGLEFLIYFQGNSAPDKSGLPSDRFSAERTGGSVSTLTIQRTQQEDSAVYLCASSLGLQGEQFFGPGTRLTVL.